A selection of T cell receptor beta chains follows, all from one sample in a study of T cells in Graves' hyperthyroidism and ophthalmopathy. TCRdb re-derived calls from the multiplex PCR reads in MiXCR, one entry per CDR3 protein. The sample lists approximately 560,000 distinct CDR3 sequences, 15% to 18% occurring once. Specimen: blood. These receptors all stem from a woman aged 25 to 39 with Graves' hyperthyroidism. CDR3s include the opening cysteine and the closing phenylalanine or tryptophan. D genes are given only for firm matches. Size tells how often a clone was seen (once, few, many) or the class of an expanded clone, and some rows leave it out.

d_gene,len,v_gene,abundance,j_gene,CDR3nt,CDR3aa
TRBD2,15,TRBV4-1,-,TRBJ2-7,TGCGCCAGCAGCCAAGATACTAGCGGGAGTTGGGAGCAGTACTTC,CASSQDTSGSWEQYF
TRBD1,16,TRBV13,few,TRBJ1-2,TGTGCCAGCAGCTTAGGCGGGCAGGGGGCCGGGGATGGCTACACCTTC,CASSLGGQGAGDGYTF
-,13,TRBV6-1,many,TRBJ2-3,TGTGCCAGCAGGAGCCTCGACAGGGATACGCAGTATTTT,CASRSLDRDTQYF
TRBD1,12,TRBV18,many,TRBJ2-7,TGTGCCAGCTCTCGACAGGGCCACGAGCAGTACTTC,CASSRQGHEQYF
TRBD2,16,TRBV7-6,-,TRBJ2-1,TGTGCCAGCAGCTTAGCGCCTAGCGGGACGTACAATGAGCAGTTCTTC,CASSLAPSGTYNEQFF
TRBD2,16,TRBV7-6,-,TRBJ2-1,TGTGCCAGCAGCTTATCTAGCGGGAGCCCCTACAATGAGCAGTTCTTC,CASSLSSGSPYNEQFF
TRBD1,16,TRBV6-1,many,TRBJ1-1,TGTGCCAGCAGTTCACCTCCAGGGGGCTTTCACACTGAAGCTTTCTTT,CASSSPPGGFHTEAFF
TRBD2,15,TRBV20-1,-,TRBJ2-7,TGCAGTGCTAGAATAGGGACTAGCCTCTCCTACGAGCAGTACTTC,CSARIGTSLSYEQYF
-,17,TRBV11-1,few,TRBJ2-1,TGTGCCAGCAGCCTTCGGGGGGCATCGAGCACCTACAATGAGCAGTTCTTC,CASSLRGASSTYNEQFF
TRBD1,14,TRBV18,many,TRBJ1-6,TGTGCCAGCTCCAGCCGGGACAGTAATTCACCCCTCCACTTT,CASSSRDSNSPLHF
TRBD2,17,TRBV28,many,TRBJ2-7,TGTGCCACCCTCCCCGGGACTAGCGGGAGAATTAGCTACGAGCAGTACTTC,CATLPGTSGRISYEQYF
-,13,TRBV29-1,-,TRBJ1-4,TGCAGCGTTGGGGAGGGGATAGGAGAAAAACTGTTTTTT,CSVGEGIGEKLFF
TRBD1,18,TRBV7-2,-,TRBJ1-2,TGTGCCAGCAGCCAAGATTGGGGCGGGACAGGGGATCACTATGGCTACACCTTC,CASSQDWGGTGDHYGYTF
-,14,TRBV12-3/TRBV12-4,many,TRBJ2-5,TGTGCCAGCAGCGACAAGAGGGTCGGAGAGACCCAGTACTTC,CASSDKRVGETQYF
-,15,TRBV5-6,-,TRBJ1-1,TGTGCCAGCAGACCCAGGGGCATGGGAGTTACTGAAGCTTTCTTT,CASRPRGMGVTEAFF
-,17,TRBV9,-,TRBJ2-1,TGTGCCAGCAGCGTAGGAGGGGGCACTAGCGGAAACAATGAGCAGTTCTTC,CASSVGGGTSGNNEQFF
-,15,TRBV30,many,TRBJ2-2,TGTGCCTGGAGTGTAGGGGACGGATACACCGGGGAGCTGTTTTTT,CAWSVGDGYTGELFF
-,15,TRBV19,-,TRBJ1-5,TGTGCCAGTAGCCTTGACCCCTATAGCAATCAGCCCCAGCATTTT,CASSLDPYSNQPQHF
TRBD2,15,TRBV29-1,few,TRBJ2-3,TGCAGCGTTGAGGGGACTAGCGGTAGCACAGATACGCAGTATTTT,CSVEGTSGSTDTQYF
TRBD2,16,TRBV3-1,many,TRBJ2-1,TGTGCCAGCAGCCCCCCGGTGCGGGAGAGGCACAATGAGCAGTTCTTC,CASSPPVRERHNEQFF
TRBD2,17,TRBV11-2,few,TRBJ2-7,TGTGCCAGCAGCTTAGAGGGTACCAGCGGGAGCTACTACGAGCAGTACTTC,CASSLEGTSGSYYEQYF